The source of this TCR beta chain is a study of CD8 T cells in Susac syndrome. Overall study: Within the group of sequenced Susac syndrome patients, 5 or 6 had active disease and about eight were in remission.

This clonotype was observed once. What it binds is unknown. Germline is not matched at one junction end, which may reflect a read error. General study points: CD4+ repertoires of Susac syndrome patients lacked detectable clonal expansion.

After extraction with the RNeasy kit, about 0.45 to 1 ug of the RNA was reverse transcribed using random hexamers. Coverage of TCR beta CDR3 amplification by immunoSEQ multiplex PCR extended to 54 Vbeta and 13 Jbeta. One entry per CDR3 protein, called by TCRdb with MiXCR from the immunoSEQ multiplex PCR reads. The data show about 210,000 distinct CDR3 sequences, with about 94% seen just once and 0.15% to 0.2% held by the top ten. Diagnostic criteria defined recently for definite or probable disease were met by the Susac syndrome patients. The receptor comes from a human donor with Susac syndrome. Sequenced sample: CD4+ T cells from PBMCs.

The CDR3 DNA reads TGTGCCAGCAGTCCGCCGTTTCTAATCTCCCACGAGCAGTACTTC. It is translated as CASSPPFLISHEQYF. This chain joins TRBV6-5 and TRBJ2-7; D unclear. The CDR3 is made up of 15 amino acids. Germline lookup yields CDR1 MNHEY and CDR2 SVGAGI.